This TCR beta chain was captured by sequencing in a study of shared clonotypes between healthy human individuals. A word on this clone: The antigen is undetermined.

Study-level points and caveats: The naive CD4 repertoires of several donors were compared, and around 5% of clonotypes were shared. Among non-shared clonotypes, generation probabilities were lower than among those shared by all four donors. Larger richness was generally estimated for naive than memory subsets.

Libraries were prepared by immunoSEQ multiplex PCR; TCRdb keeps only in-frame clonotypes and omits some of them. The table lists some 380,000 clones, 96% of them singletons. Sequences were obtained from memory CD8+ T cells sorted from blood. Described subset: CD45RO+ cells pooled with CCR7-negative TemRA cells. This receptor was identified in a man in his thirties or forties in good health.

Here the CDR3 reads CASSANLWNTEAFF. The DNA of the CDR3 is TGTGCCAGCAGCGCCAATCTGTGGAACACTGAAGCTTTCTTT. The chain combines TRBV14 with TRBJ1-1; D gene uncertain. Looked up from germline, CDR1 is SGHDN and CDR2 is FVKESK. Trimming stripped 5 bases from V and 1 base from J, with 11 bases between. The CDR3 totals 14 residues.